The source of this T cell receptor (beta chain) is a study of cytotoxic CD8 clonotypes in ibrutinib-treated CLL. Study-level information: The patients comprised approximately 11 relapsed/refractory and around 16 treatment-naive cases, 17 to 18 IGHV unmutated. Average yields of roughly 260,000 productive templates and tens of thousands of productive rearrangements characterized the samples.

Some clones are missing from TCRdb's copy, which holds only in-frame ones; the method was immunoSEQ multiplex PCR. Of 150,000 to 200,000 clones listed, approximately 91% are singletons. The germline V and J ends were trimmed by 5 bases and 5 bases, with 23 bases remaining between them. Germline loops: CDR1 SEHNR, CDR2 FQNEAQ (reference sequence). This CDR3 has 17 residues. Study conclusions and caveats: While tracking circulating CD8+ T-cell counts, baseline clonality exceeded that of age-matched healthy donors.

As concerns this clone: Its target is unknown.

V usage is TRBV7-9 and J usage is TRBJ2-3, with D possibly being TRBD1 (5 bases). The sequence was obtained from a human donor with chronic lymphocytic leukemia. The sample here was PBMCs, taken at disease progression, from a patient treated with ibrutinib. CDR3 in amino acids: CASSPRTGQVVVDTQYF. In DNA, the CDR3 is TGTGCCAGCAGCCCACGGACCGGACAAGTAGTGGTAGATACGCAGTATTTT.